This T cell receptor (beta chain) appears in the sequencing data of a study of blood T cell repertoires in COVID-19. This clone was recorded only once. The V segment lost 5 bases and the J segment 1 base; nucleotides outside the gene matches: 6. Germline loops: CDR1 SNHLY, CDR2 FYNNEI. The CDR3 extends over 15 amino acids. Sequencing was performed with immunoSEQ multiplex PCR; in TCRdb, only in-frame clones are kept and a portion is missing. The table lists over 120,000 clones, 80% to 90% of them singletons, with less than 45% in the top ten. The sequence came from a man aged 45 to 65 who had recovered from COVID-19. This chain connects TRBV2 to TRBJ2-5; TRBD2 matches 8 bases. Sequenced input: peripheral blood. The CDR3 sequence: CASSPLRGAQETQYF. In DNA form, the CDR3 reads TGTGCCAGCAGTCCCCTGCGGGGGGCCCAAGAGACCCAGTACTTC.